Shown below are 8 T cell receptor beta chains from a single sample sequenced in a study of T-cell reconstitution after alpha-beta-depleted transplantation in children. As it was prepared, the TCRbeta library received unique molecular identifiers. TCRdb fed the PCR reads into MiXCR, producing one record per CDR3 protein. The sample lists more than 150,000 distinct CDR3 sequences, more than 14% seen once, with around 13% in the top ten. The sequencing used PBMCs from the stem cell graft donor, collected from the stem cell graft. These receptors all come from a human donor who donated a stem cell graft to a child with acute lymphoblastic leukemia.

CDR3 in amino acids: CATSIPGAADTQYF. The CDR3 bases are TGTGCCACCAGCATACCCGGGGCGGCAGATACGCAGTATTTT. The chain has TRBV15 and TRBJ2-3; D is perhaps TRBD1 or TRBD2 (5 bases each). Germline loops: CDR1 LNHNV, CDR2 YYDKDF (reference sequence). Trimming shortened V by 4 bases and J by 4 bases, and 12 bases separated the two germline ends. The CDR3 sequence is 14 residues long. The full variable domain, its missing parts supplied by reference TRBV15 and TRBJ2-3, is DAMVIQNPRYQVTQFGKPVTLSCSQTLNHNVMYWYQQKSSQAPKLLFHYYDKDFNNEADTPDNFQSRRPNTSFCFLDIRSPGLGDTAMYLCATSIPGAADTQYFGPGTRLTVL.

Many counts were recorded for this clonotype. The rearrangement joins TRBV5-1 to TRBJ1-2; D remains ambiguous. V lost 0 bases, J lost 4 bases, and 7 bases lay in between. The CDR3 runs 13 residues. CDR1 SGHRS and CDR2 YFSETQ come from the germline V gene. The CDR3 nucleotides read TGCGCCAGCAGCTTGGACAGAATCTATGGCTACACCTTC. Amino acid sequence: CASSLDRIYGYTF.

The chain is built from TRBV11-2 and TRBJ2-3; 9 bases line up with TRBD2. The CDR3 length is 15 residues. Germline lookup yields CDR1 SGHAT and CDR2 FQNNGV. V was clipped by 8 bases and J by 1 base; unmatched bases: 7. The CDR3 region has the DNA TGTGCCAGCCGGCGGGGGGGGGCGGGCACAGATACGCAGTATTTT. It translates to CASRRGGAGTDTQYF.

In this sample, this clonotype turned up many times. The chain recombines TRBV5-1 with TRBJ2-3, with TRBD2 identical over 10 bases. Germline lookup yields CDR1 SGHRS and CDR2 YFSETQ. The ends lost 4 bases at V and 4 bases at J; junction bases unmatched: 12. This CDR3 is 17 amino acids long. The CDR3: CASSPRGGLAGADTQYF. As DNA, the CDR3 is TGCGCCAGCAGCCCACGGGGGGGCCTAGCGGGAGCAGATACGCAGTATTTT.

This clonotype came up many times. CDR3: CASTTTARGSSGNTIYF. The CDR3 DNA reads TGTGCCAGTACCACAACCGCCAGGGGGTCTTCTGGAAACACCATATATTTT. V gene TRBV19 combines with J gene TRBJ1-3; 7 positions match TRBD1. This CDR3 region has 17 residues. V shed 7 bases, J shed 1 base, and the junction held 13 bases outside the gene matches. Germline V gene sequence: CDR1 LNHDA, CDR2 SQIVND (reference sequence). Together with reference TRBV19 and TRBJ1-3, the CDR3 gives the full variable domain: DGGITQSPKYLFRKEGQNVTLSCEQNLNHDAMYWYRQDPGQGLRLIYYSQIVNDFQKGDIAEGYSVSREKKESFPLTVTSAQKNPTAFYLCASTTTARGSSGNTIYFGEGSWLTVV.

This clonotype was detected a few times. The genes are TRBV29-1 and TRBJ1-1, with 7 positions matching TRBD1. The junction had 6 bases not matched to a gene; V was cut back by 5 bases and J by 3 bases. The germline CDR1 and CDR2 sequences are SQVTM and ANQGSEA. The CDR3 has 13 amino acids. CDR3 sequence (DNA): TGCAGCGTTAAAGGACAGGTCGACACTGAAGCTTTCTTT. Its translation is CSVKGQVDTEAFF.

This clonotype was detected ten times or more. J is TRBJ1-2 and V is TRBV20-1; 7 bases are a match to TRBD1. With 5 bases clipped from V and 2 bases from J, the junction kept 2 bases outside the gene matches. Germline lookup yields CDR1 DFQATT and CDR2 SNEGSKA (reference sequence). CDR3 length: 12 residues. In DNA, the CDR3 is TGCAGTGCTCAGGGACAGAACTATGGCTACACCTTC. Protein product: CSAQGQNYGYTF.

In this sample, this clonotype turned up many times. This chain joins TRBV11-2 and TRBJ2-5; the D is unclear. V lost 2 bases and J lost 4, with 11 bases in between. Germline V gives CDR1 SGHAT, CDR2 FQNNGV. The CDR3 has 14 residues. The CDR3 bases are TGTGCCAGCAGCTTAAACAGTCTGCTAGAGACCCAGTACTTC. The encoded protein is CASSLNSLLETQYF.